Listed here are 4 T cell receptor beta chains from one sample, sequenced in a study of PD-L1 blockade in urothelial cancer. Time point of the sample: peripheral blood 6 weeks after treatment start. Clones were read by immunoSEQ multiplex PCR, and TCRdb kept only the in-frame ones, dropping some. The table shows some 110,000 clones, with 80% to 90% occurring only once. Here the sequenced sample was PBMCs, taken around atezolizumab (anti-PD-L1) treatment. The receptor source for this set is a man in his sixties with urothelial cancer.

J is TRBJ1-1 and V is TRBV19; tentatively, D is TRBD1 (6 bases). The germline CDR1 and CDR2 sequences are LNHDA and SQIVND (reference sequence). The CDR3 contains 13 residues. The V end lost 6 bases, the J end lost 1 base, and 9 bases lay between the germline ends. The CDR3 nucleotides are TGTGCCAGTAGAGTGACAGGGAACACTGAAGCTTTCTTT. It translates to CASRVTGNTEAFF.

The rearrangement uses TRBV6-5 and TRBJ1-4; weak D call: TRBD1 (5 bases). This CDR3 has 14 amino acids. Per the germline V gene, CDR1 is MNHEY and CDR2 is SVGAGI. Trimming took 6 bases from V and 14 from J, leaving 22 bases between them. In DNA, the CDR3 is TGTGCCAGCAGCCCGGGTGGGGCCCTAAGAGTTCTGTTTTTT. Encoded protein: CASSPGGALRVLFF.

There are a few counts of this clone. The rearrangement links TRBV5-4 to TRBJ2-5; weak D call: TRBD1 (5 bases). There are 14 residues in the CDR3. V was trimmed by 4 bases and J by 2 bases, leaving 12 bases between them. CDR1 SGHNT and CDR2 YYREEE come from the germline V gene (reference sequence). CDR3 region: CASSAAGIQETQYF. CDR3 bases: TGTGCCAGCAGCGCGGCAGGGATACAAGAGACCCAGTACTTC.

This rearrangement joins TRBV6-1 to TRBJ2-7, with D possibly being TRBD2 (6 bases). The V gene's germline CDR1 is MNHNS and CDR2 SASEGT. The CDR3 covers 12 residues. Trimming took off 10 bases at V and 3 bases at J, with 13 bases between the two ends. The CDR3 nucleotides read TGTGCCACCGCGGGACGGCTCTACGAGCAGTACTTC. It yields the protein CATAGRLYEQYF.